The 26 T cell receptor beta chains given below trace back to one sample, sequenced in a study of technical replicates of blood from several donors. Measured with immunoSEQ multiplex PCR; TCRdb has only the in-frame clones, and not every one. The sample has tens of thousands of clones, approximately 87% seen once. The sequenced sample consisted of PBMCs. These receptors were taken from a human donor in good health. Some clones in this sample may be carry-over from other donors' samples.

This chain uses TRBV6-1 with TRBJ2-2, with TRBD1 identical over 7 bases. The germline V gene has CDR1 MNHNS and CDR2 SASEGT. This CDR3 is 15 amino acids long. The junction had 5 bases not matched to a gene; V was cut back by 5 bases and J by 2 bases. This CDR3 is CASSIGTENTGELFF. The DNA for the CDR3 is TGTGCCAGCAGTATCGGGACAGAAAACACCGGGGAGCTGTTTTTT.

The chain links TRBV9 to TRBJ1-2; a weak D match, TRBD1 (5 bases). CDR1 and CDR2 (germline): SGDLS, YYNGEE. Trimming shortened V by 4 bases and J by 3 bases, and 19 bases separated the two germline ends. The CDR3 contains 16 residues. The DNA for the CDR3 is TGTGCCAGCAGCCCCCCTCGGCAGGGTCTGGACTATGGCTACACCTTC. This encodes CASSPPRQGLDYGYTF.

CDR3 region: CASSLDSLSYEQYF. Here the CDR3 DNA reads TGTGCCAGCAGCTTAGACAGCCTCTCCTACGAGCAGTACTTC. J is TRBJ2-7 and V is TRBV7-9, with D uncertain. The length of the CDR3 is 14 residues. The V gene lost 1 base and the J gene lost 0 bases, with 7 bases spanning the gap. The V gene's germline CDR1 is SEHNR and CDR2 FQNEAQ (reference sequence).

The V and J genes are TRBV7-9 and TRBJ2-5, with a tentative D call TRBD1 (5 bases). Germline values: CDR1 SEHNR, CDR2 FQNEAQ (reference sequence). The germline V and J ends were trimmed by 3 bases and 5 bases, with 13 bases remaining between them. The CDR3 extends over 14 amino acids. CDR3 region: CASSFRAGLETQYF. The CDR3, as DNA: TGTGCCAGCAGCTTCCGCGCAGGGTTGGAGACCCAGTACTTC.

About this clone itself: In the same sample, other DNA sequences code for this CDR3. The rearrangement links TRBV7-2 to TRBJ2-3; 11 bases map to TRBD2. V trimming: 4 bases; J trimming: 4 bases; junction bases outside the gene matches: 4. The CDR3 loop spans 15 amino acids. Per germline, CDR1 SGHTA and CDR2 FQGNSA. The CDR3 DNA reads TGTGCCAGCAGCTCACTAGCGGGGGCCCCAGATACGCAGTATTTT. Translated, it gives CASSSLAGAPDTQYF.

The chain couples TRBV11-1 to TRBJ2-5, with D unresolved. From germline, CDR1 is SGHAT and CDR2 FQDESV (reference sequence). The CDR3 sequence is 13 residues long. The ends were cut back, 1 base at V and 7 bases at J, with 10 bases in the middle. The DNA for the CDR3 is TGTGCCAGCAGCTTAGATGAGAGAAGGACCCAGTACTTC. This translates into CASSLDERRTQYF.

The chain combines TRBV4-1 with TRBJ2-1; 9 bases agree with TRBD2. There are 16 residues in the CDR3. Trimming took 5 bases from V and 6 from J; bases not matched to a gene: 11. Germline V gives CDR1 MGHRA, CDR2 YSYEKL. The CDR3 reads CASSGRREGGGNEQFF. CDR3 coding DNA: TGCGCCAGCAGCGGTCGGCGGGAGGGAGGCGGCAATGAGCAGTTCTTC.

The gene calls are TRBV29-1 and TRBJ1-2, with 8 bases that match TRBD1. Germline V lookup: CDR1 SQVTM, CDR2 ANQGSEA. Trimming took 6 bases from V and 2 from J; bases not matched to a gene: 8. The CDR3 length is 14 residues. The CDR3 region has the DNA TGCAGCGTGGACGCAGGACAGGGAAACTATGGCTACACCTTC. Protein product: CSVDAGQGNYGYTF.

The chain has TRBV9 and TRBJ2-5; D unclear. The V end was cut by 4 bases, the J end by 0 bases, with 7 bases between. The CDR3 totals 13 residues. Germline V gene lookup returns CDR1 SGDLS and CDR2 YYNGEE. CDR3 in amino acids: CASSSPYQETQYF. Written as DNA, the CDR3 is TGTGCCAGCAGCTCCCCGTACCAAGAGACCCAGTACTTC.

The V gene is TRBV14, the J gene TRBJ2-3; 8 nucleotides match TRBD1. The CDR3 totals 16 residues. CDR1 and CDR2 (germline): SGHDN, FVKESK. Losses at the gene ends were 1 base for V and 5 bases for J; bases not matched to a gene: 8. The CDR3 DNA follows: TGTGCCAGCAGCCAAGGGCCCCAGGGGGCTCGAGATACGCAGTATTTT. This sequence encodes CASSQGPQGARDTQYF.

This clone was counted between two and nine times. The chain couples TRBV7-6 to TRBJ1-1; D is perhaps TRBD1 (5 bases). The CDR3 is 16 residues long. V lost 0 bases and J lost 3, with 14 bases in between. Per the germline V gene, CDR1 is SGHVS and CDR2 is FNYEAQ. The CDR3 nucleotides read TGTGCCAGCAGCTTAGCTGTTAGGGGCTGGGACACTGAAGCTTTCTTT. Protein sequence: CASSLAVRGWDTEAFF.

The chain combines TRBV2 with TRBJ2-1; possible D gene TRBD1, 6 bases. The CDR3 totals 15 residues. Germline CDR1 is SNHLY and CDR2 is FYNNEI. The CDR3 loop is CASGKGEQVYNEQFF. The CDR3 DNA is TGTGCGTCGGGAAAGGGGGAACAGGTCTACAATGAGCAGTTCTTC.

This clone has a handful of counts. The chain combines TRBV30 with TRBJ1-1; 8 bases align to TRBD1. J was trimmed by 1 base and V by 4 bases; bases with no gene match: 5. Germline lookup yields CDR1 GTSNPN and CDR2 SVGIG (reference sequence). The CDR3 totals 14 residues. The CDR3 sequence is CAWTGGLANTEAFF. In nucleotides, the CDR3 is TGTGCCTGGACAGGGGGCTTAGCGAACACTGAAGCTTTCTTT.

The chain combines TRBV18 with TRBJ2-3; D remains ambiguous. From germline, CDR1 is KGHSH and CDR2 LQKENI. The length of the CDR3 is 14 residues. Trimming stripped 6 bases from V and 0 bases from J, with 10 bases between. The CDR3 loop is CASSNSRSTDTQYF. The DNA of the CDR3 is TGTGCCAGCTCCAACTCTAGAAGCACAGATACGCAGTATTTT. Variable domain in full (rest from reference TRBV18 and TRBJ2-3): NAGVMQNPRHLVRRRGQEARLRCSPMKGHSHVYWYRQLPEEGLKFMVYLQKENIIDESGMPKERFSAEFPKEGPSILRIQQVVRGDSAAYFCASSNSRSTDTQYFGPGTRLTVL.

The CDR3 DNA reads TGTGCCTGGAGACCACTAGCGGGAGTTTCCGAGCAGTACTTC. Protein product: CAWRPLAGVSEQYF. This chain uses TRBV30 with TRBJ2-7, with 11 bases aligning to TRBD2. Trimming cost V 3 bases and J 6 bases; bases outside gene matches: 7. The CDR3 consists of 14 residues. From germline, CDR1 is GTSNPN and CDR2 SVGIG (reference sequence).

This CDR3 is CASSPGRGIGYTF. The CDR3 DNA sequence: TGCGCCAGCAGCCCCGGCAGGGGAATTGGCTACACCTTC. The chain joins TRBV5-1 to TRBJ1-2; D perhaps matches TRBD1 (6 bases). Germline CDR1 SGHRS, CDR2 YFSETQ. The CDR3 runs to 13 residues. Trimming stripped 4 bases from V and 7 bases from J, with 14 bases between.

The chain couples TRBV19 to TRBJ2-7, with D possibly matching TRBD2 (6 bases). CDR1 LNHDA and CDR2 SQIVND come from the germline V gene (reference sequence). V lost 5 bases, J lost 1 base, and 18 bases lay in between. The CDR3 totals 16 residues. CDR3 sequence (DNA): TGTGCCAGTAGTGTCGGCGCGGGACTCGCTTCCTACGAGCAGTACTTC. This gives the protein CASSVGAGLASYEQYF.

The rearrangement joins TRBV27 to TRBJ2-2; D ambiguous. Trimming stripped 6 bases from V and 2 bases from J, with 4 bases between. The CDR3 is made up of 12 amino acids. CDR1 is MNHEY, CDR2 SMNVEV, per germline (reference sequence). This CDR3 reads CASSPNTGELFF. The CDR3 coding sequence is TGTGCCAGCAGCCCTAACACCGGGGAGCTGTTTTTT.

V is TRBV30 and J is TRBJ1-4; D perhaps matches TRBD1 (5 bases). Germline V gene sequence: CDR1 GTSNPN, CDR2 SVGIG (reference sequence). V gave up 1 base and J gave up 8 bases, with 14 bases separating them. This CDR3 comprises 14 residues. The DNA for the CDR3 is TGTGCCTGGAGTGAAGGCCGGGGGAGAGAAAAACTGTTTTTT. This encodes CAWSEGRGREKLFF.

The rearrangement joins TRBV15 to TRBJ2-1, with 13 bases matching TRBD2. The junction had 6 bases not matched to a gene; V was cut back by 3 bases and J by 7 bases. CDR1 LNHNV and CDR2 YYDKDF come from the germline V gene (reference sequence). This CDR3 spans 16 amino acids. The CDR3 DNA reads TGTGCCACCAGCAGCCGGGGACTAGCGGGGCCGAATGAGCAGTTCTTC. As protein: CATSSRGLAGPNEQFF.

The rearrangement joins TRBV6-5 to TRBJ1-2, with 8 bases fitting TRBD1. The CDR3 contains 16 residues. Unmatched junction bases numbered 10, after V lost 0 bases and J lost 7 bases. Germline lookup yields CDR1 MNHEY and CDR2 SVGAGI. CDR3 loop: CASSYSRSQGAGGYTF. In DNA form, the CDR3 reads TGTGCCAGCAGTTACTCGCGTTCTCAGGGGGCGGGTGGCTACACCTTC.

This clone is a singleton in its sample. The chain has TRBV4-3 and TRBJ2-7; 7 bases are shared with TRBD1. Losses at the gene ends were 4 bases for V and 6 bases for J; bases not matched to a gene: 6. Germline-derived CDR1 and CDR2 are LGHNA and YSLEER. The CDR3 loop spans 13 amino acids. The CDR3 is CASSPDRVGEQYF. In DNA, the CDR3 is TGCGCCAGCAGCCCTGACAGGGTAGGCGAGCAGTACTTC.

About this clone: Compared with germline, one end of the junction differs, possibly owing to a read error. The CDR3 reads CASSSLVAGVNPGNF. The DNA of the CDR3 is TGTGCCAGTAGTTCTTTGGTAGCGGGAGTGAATCCTGGGAACTTC. V is TRBV19 and J is TRBJ2-7; 9 bases agree with TRBD2. The CDR3 consists of 15 residues. Germline V lookup: CDR1 LNHDA, CDR2 SQIVND (reference sequence).

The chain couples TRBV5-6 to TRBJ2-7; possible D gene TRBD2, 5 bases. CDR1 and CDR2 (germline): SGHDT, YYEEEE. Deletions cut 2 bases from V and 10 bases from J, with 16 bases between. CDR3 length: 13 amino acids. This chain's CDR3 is CASSFAARAEQYF. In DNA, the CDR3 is TGTGCCAGCAGCTTTGCGGCGCGGGCCGAACAGTACTTC. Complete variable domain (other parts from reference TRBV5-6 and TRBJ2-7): DAGVTQSPTHLIKTRGQQVTLRCSPKSGHDTVSWYQQALGQGPQFIFQYYEEEERQRGNFPDRFSGHQFPNYSSELNVNALLLGDSALYLCASSFAARAEQYFGPGTRLTVT.

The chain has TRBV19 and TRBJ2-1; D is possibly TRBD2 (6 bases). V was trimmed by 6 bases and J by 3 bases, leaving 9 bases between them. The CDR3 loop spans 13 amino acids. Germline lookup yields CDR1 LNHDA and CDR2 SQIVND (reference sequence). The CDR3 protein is CASSGSIYNEQFF. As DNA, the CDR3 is TGTGCCAGTAGCGGGAGTATCTACAATGAGCAGTTCTTC.

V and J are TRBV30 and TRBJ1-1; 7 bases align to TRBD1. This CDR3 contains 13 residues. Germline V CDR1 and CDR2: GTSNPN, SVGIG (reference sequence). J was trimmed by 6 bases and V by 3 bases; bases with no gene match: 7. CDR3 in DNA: TGTGCCTGGAGCCCCGGGACAGCTTCTGAAGCTTTCTTT. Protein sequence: CAWSPGTASEAFF.